Below are 27 T cell receptor beta chains sequenced from a single sample in a study of T cells in pancreatic ductal adenocarcinoma (dated by TCRdb to about 2017). Receptor amplification or capture employed the immunoSEQ multiplex PCR assay. The source is immuneACCESS, and TCRdb retained only in-frame sequences with V and J called. Part of the clones is not carried over; for the studies checked, unresolved V genes explain less than half of this, and the remainder is unexplained. In this sample the table shows several thousand clones, more than 65% of which occur a single time. The ten largest clones capture around 7.5% of the sample. The selected pancreatic ductal adenocarcinoma patients had received surgery without neoadjuvant therapy. The sequenced sample was pancreatic tumor tissue. The receptor source for this set is a human donor with pancreatic ductal adenocarcinoma. The donor label of this sample is uncertain.

By sample fraction, this clone is medium-sized (0.01 to 0.1%). The rearrangement joins TRBV5-1 to TRBJ2-7, with 7 bases that match TRBD1. The trim removed 4 bases at V and 2 bases at J, leaving 9 bases unmatched. CDR1 is SGHRS and CDR2 is YFSETQ in the germline V gene. CDR3 size: 15 residues. For the CDR3, the DNA is TGCGCCAGCAGCCATCTACAGGGGTCAACCTACGAGCAGTACTTC. This sequence encodes CASSHLQGSTYEQYF.

The chain is built from TRBV7-2 and TRBJ2-1; the match to TRBD2 covers 10 bases. With 7 bases clipped from V and 5 bases from J, the junction kept 14 bases outside the gene matches. The CDR3 sequence is 17 residues long. Germline V CDR1 and CDR2: SGHTA, FQGNSA. The CDR3 loop reads CASTPRSGLAAHNEQFF. The CDR3 bases are TGTGCCAGCACCCCGAGGAGCGGACTAGCGGCTCACAATGAGCAGTTCTTC.

The chain couples TRBV19 to TRBJ2-7; a weak D match, TRBD2 (7 bases). There are 13 residues in the CDR3. Trimming pared 7 bases from V and 4 bases from J, leaving 14 bases between. Per the germline V gene, CDR1 is LNHDA and CDR2 is SQIVND (reference sequence). The CDR3 DNA reads TGTGCCAGTATCGGGGGGCGACGTTACGAGCAGTACTTC. It is translated as CASIGGRRYEQYF.

The genes are TRBV5-4 and TRBJ1-1; tentative D call: TRBD1 (5 bases). The CDR3 loop spans 15 amino acids. Looked up from germline, CDR1 is SGHNT and CDR2 is YYREEE (reference sequence). V was shortened by 1 base and J by 6 bases, with 16 bases between the two germline ends. The CDR3 loop reads CASSLRWNRNPEAFF. The CDR3 bases are TGTGCCAGCAGCTTGAGGTGGAACAGGAATCCTGAAGCTTTCTTT.

The rearrangement uses TRBV5-1 and TRBJ2-5; D ambiguous. The CDR3 totals 11 residues. Between the trimmed V and J ends, which lost 0 bases and 5 bases, there was a span of 2 bases. Per germline, CDR1 SGHRS and CDR2 YFSETQ. CDR3 sequence (DNA): TGCGCCAGCAGCTTGGACGAGACCCAGTACTTC. Amino acids: CASSLDETQYF.

This chain connects TRBV30 to TRBJ1-6; D gene ambiguous. The V and J ends lost 4 bases and 6 bases respectively, with 10 bases between them. There are 13 residues in the CDR3. Germline CDR1 and CDR2: GTSNPN and SVGIG (reference sequence). CDR3 amino acids: CAWTGLFNSPLHF. In nucleotides, the CDR3 is TGTGCCTGGACCGGACTGTTTAATTCACCCCTCCACTTT. The variable domain in full, with the rest retrieved from reference TRBV30 and TRBJ1-6, is SQTIHQWPATLVQPVGSPLSLECTVEGTSNPNLYWYRQAAGRGLQLLFYSVGIGQISSEVPQNLSASRPQDRQFILSSKKLLLSDSGFYLCAWTGLFNSPLHFGNGTRLTVT.

This rearrangement joins TRBV30 to TRBJ1-4; possible D gene TRBD1, 5 bases. The V gene lost 4 bases and the J gene lost 6 bases, with 15 bases spanning the gap. CDR3 size: 14 residues. Per the germline V gene, CDR1 is GTSNPN and CDR2 is SVGIG (reference sequence). The CDR3 protein is CAWNKQVMHEKLFF. The CDR3 DNA reads TGTGCCTGGAATAAACAGGTGATGCATGAAAAACTGTTTTTT.

J is TRBJ1-1 and V is TRBV29-1; perhaps TRBD1 as D (5 bases). The germline CDR1 and CDR2 sequences are SQVTM and ANQGSEA. V lost 4 bases and J 0 bases, leaving 15 bases between the germline ends. The CDR3 consists of 15 residues. CDR3 loop: CSVGAGWGMNTEAFF. The CDR3 region has the DNA TGCAGCGTTGGGGCAGGGTGGGGGATGAACACTGAAGCTTTCTTT.

The genes are TRBV6-1 and TRBJ1-5, with unresolved D. The V gene's germline CDR1 is MNHNS and CDR2 SASEGT. The CDR3 runs 13 residues. Trimming shortened V by 7 bases and J by 1 base, and 8 bases separated the two germline ends. CDR3 region: CASTISSNQPQHF. The CDR3 coding sequence is TGTGCCAGCACTATCTCCAGCAATCAGCCCCAGCATTTT.

The chain links TRBV29-1 to TRBJ2-2, with 8 nucleotides matching TRBD1. The V gene end was trimmed by 6 bases and the J gene end by 8 bases; junction bases not matched to a gene: 5. The CDR3 sequence is 12 residues long. CDR1 and CDR2 (germline): SQVTM, ANQGSEA. The CDR3 nucleotides read TGCAGCGTGCAGGGGGCGCGTGGGGAGCTGTTTTTT. Protein product: CSVQGARGELFF.

The V gene is TRBV27, the J gene TRBJ2-1; 12 bases agree with TRBD1. V lost 0 bases, J lost 0 bases, and 6 bases stayed unmatched. The CDR3 loop spans 19 amino acids. Germline V gives CDR1 MNHEY, CDR2 SMNVEV (reference sequence). CDR3 amino acids: CASSLSPGQGASSYNEQFF. CDR3 bases: TGTGCCAGCAGTTTATCGCCGGGACAGGGGGCGAGCTCCTACAATGAGCAGTTCTTC.

The sample holds one count of this clone. The genes are TRBV7-9 and TRBJ2-3, with 14 bases identical to TRBD2. The CDR3 has 18 amino acids. CDR1 is SEHNR, CDR2 FQNEAQ, per germline (reference sequence). V dropped 0 bases and J dropped 5; count of bases not matched to a gene: 7. The CDR3 region has the DNA TGTGCCAGCAGCTTAGCGCTGGGACTAGCGGGAGCGAGAGATACGCAGTATTTT. Amino acid sequence: CASSLALGLAGARDTQYF.

The table lists this clone with a count of one. The chain couples TRBV9 to TRBJ1-4, with a weak D call TRBD1 (5 bases). This CDR3 region has 14 residues. V was trimmed by 10 bases and J by 5 bases, leaving 18 bases between them. CDR1 SGDLS and CDR2 YYNGEE come from the germline V gene. Here the CDR3 reads CAGGGLRRNEKLFF. The CDR3 DNA is TGTGCCGGGGGGGGTCTCAGGCGAAATGAAAAACTGTTTTTT.

The V gene is TRBV15, the J gene TRBJ2-6; possibly TRBD1 for D (5 bases). From germline, CDR1 is LNHNV and CDR2 YYDKDF (reference sequence). The CDR3 contains 13 residues. Trimming took 0 bases from V and 10 from J, leaving 7 bases between them. The DNA for the CDR3 is TGTGCCACCAGCAGAGAGAGACAGAACGTCCTGACTTTC. Encoded protein: CATSRERQNVLTF.

V usage is TRBV9 and J usage is TRBJ1-1, with TRBD1 identical over 10 bases. The CDR3 runs 16 residues. Germline V CDR1 and CDR2: SGDLS, YYNGEE. V dropped 5 bases and J dropped 0; count of bases not matched to a gene: 7. Written as DNA, the CDR3 is TGTGCCAGCAGGGAGGGGACAGGGGCCGTGAACACTGAAGCTTTCTTT. Its translation: CASREGTGAVNTEAFF.

V usage is TRBV7-2 and J usage is TRBJ2-1; 10 nucleotides line up with TRBD1. Germline CDR1 and CDR2: SGHTA and FQGNSA. The CDR3 is 18 residues long. The V and J ends lost 5 bases and 1 base, in that order; junction bases with no gene match: 11. Written as DNA, the CDR3 is TGTGCCAGCAGCCGCCACCGGACAGGGGGAATATCCTACAATGAGCAGTTCTTC. As protein: CASSRHRTGGISYNEQFF.

This chain uses TRBV9 with TRBJ1-6; 9 bases map to TRBD1. Germline V gene sequence: CDR1 SGDLS, CDR2 YYNGEE. J lost 7 bases, V lost 4 bases, and 6 bases had no gene match. The CDR3 length is 15 residues. CDR3 protein: CASSPPGTGNSPLHF. The CDR3 DNA sequence: TGTGCCAGCAGCCCTCCCGGGACAGGGAATTCACCCCTCCACTTT.

A remark on this clone: A far larger clone is just one base off, so this is likely a read error. The V call is TRBV1, the J call TRBJ2-7; TRBD1 is the table's D call, not checked against the DNA. TRBV1 is flagged as a pseudogene. CDR3 length: 15 residues. The CDR3 reads CTSSQGQGADYEQYF. CDR3 in DNA: TGCACCAGCAGCCAAGGACAGGGGGCAGATTACGAGCAGTACTTC.

This clone was counted between two and nine times. The gene calls are TRBV7-9 and TRBJ1-1, with 11 bases matching TRBD1. Trimming cost V 4 bases and J 5 bases; bases outside gene matches: 12. CDR1 is SEHNR, CDR2 FQNEAQ, per germline (reference sequence). The CDR3 has 17 residues. The CDR3 DNA is TGTGCCAGCAGCTCCGGGACAGGGGGACCTTTTGTTACTGAAGCTTTCTTT. It is translated as CASSSGTGGPFVTEAFF.

This clone was observed once. The chain couples TRBV9 to TRBJ2-3; 7 bases are a match to TRBD1. Germline V lookup: CDR1 SGDLS, CDR2 YYNGEE. V shed 4 bases, J shed 5 bases, and the junction held 7 bases outside the gene matches. The CDR3 totals 14 residues. In nucleotides, the CDR3 is TGTGCCAGCAGCTTCCGGACAGGCGGAGATACGCAGTATTTT. It codes for CASSFRTGGDTQYF.

This clone has only a few counts. V and J are TRBV4-1 and TRBJ1-5, with D unclear. This CDR3 region has 14 residues. The V gene's germline CDR1 is MGHRA and CDR2 YSYEKL. V shed 1 base and J shed 4 bases, with 8 bases lying between them. The CDR3 loop is CASSQVRQNQPQHF. The CDR3 DNA sequence: TGCGCCAGCAGCCAAGTCAGGCAAAATCAGCCCCAGCATTTT.

This clone occurred a few times. V gene TRBV6-1 combines with J gene TRBJ1-1; D might be TRBD1 (5 bases). Germline V gives CDR1 MNHNS, CDR2 SASEGT. The CDR3 loop spans 12 amino acids. V gave up 6 bases and J gave up 4 bases, with 9 bases separating them. The DNA for the CDR3 is TGTGCCAGCAGCCTAACAGGCACTGAAGCTTTCTTT. It is translated as CASSLTGTEAFF.

The chain employs TRBV9 and TRBJ1-1; 12 nucleotides line up with TRBD1. The V segment lost 0 bases and the J segment 4 bases; nucleotides outside the gene matches: 10. Per the germline V gene, CDR1 is SGDLS and CDR2 is YYNGEE. This CDR3 spans 18 amino acids. The CDR3 is CASSVELGTGGGGTEAFF. As DNA, the CDR3 is TGTGCCAGCAGCGTAGAATTGGGGACAGGGGGCGGTGGCACTGAAGCTTTCTTT.

This rearrangement joins TRBV6-9 to TRBJ2-1; D perhaps matches TRBD2 (6 bases). With 5 bases removed from V and 2 bases from J, the gap between germline ends came to 10 bases. The CDR3 runs 14 residues. From germline, CDR1 is MNHGY and CDR2 SVAAGI. CDR3 sequence (DNA): TGTGCCAGCAGTACCGGGGGTCCCTACAATGAGCAGTTCTTC. Translating gives CASSTGGPYNEQFF.

This clone showed up just a few times. The rearrangement uses TRBV28 and TRBJ2-3; TRBD2 aligns across 11 bases. Germline lookup yields CDR1 MDHEN and CDR2 SYDVKM. The CDR3 runs to 20 residues. V dropped 7 bases and J dropped 5; count of bases not matched to a gene: 23. CDR3: CASTLTALGGLAGGGDTQYF. The CDR3 DNA follows: TGTGCCAGCACCCTTACCGCCCTGGGGGGGCTAGCGGGGGGAGGAGATACGCAGTATTTT.

The rearrangement links TRBV5-1 to TRBJ2-7, with 15 bases lining up with TRBD2. The CDR3 spans 18 residues. From germline, CDR1 is SGHRS and CDR2 YFSETQ. V gave up 0 bases and J gave up 1 base; unmatched junction bases: 5. The CDR3: CASSLAGLAGGGSYEQYF. In DNA form, the CDR3 reads TGCGCCAGCAGCTTGGCGGGACTAGCGGGAGGTGGATCCTACGAGCAGTACTTC.

The chain uses TRBV7-2 and TRBJ2-1; D not resolved. The CDR3 is 13 residues long. Germline-derived CDR1 and CDR2 are SGHTA and FQGNSA. V lost 3 bases, J lost 5 bases, and 8 bases lay in between. CDR3 loop: CASSLAGHNEQFF. CDR3 DNA: TGTGCCAGCAGCTTGGCAGGCCACAATGAGCAGTTCTTC.